This T cell receptor (beta chain) was sequenced in a study of shared clonotypes between healthy human individuals (TCRdb year 2020). Describing the broader study: Three men and two women, aged 18 to 49 years, made up the cohort. Per donor, three plates each were used for CD4 naive and CD4 memory, two for CD8 naive, and one for CD8 memory. To estimate repertoire size and how much clonotypes are shared between individuals, the study performed deep sequencing of blood TCR repertoires from about five healthy adults. Libraries were prepared and TCR repertoires were sequenced by different laboratories using diverse techniques, in order to increase sequencing depth and limit assay-specific biases. Each donor's leukapheresis produced roughly between about 0.9 and 9.5 billion PBMCs.

Donors were healthy HIV-negative adults with no recently reported acute infections or vaccinations. Only Caucasian adults living in Nashville, Tennessee, USA were represented among the donors. CD4+ T cells were enriched through magnetic negative selection, after which naive cells were positively selected on CD45RA and the remaining negative fraction served as the memory subset. After blood collection by leukapheresis, PBMCs were isolated using Ficoll-Histopaque density gradient centrifugation and then cryopreserved in the vapor phase of liquid nitrogen. Analytical flow cytometry was used to check the purity and quantity of every magnetically sorted T cell population. Each sorted fraction had its genomic DNA isolated and then quantified by UV absorbance on a Nanodrop 2000c. The CDR3 holds 13 amino acids from the cysteine to the phenylalanine. Of the read, only the CDR3 DNA is kept; its 39 bases are in frame from base 1. V is reduced by 3 bases and J by 7 bases, leaving a spacing of 11 bases between them. CDR1 and CDR2 were assigned from the germline V gene as SGHRS and YFSETQ.

Study-wide conclusions, independent of this receptor: Pairwise subsampling led to the expectation that sequencing depth would affect the degree of clonotype sharing among donors. Incomplete sequencing was indicated by rarefaction of sorted-subset datasets, despite the large sequencing depth. Sampling was restricted to blood, and TCR repertoires in tissue are likely to differ from TCR repertoires in blood. Higher generation probabilities were observed for clonotypes shared by all four sorted-subset donors than for non-shared clonotypes. Estimated clonotype richness was generally larger for naive than for memory subsets. Across a handful of donors, roughly 5% of naive CD4, 3.5% of naive CD8, about 2.3% of memory CD4, and 0.4% to 0.45% of memory CD8 clonotypes were shared. Because the study included only a small number of donors, the genetic and exposure-history diversity represented was limited.

Using the deep immunoSEQ assay, multiplex PCR amplified TCR CDR3 regions from genomic DNA. Extracted genomic DNA from each cell subset was spread evenly across all wells of several immunoSEQ 96-well plates, with each plate serving as a replicate. For sorted subsets, around 200 ng genomic DNA, equal to some 28,000 T cell genomes, was loaded into each replicate PCR. Purified libraries were quantified with a Qubit 3.0 fluorometer, sized on a Bioanalyzer 2100, and re-quantified with the KAPA Library Quantification kit. Every immunoSEQ 96-well plate was sequenced on a dedicated single-read 150-cycle Illumina NextSeq 550 flow cell. As for the authors' bioinformatics: Because the immunoSEQ output included only junctional sequences and no quality scores, the filtering could not be the same as the filtering used for full-length reads. Sequences were annotated with PyIR, a Python wrapper for IgBLAST v1.9, and V/J genes and CDR3 were assigned using IMGT germline references. Reads with weak V/J assignments (E-value above 1e-6), missing CDR3, stop codons, out-of-frame junctions, or ambiguous translated residues were removed. V3J clonotypes were defined by identical inferred V gene, J gene, and CDR3 amino acid sequence. The percentage overlap between two repertoires was calculated by dividing the number of shared unique clonotypes by the size of the smaller repertoire. Three approaches were used to assess repertoire richness: RTK rarefaction, the Chao1 estimator, and Recon v2.1 estimates of unobserved clonotypes. Generation probabilities for all TCRbeta clonotypes obtained by the gDNA method from a handful of donors were computed using OLGA. This is the immuneACCESS table as TCRdb keeps it, with only in-frame sequences that have V and J called. A part of the clones is gone; compared with another copy, unresolved V genes explain less than half, and the rest is unexplained. From that table come the V and J calls and clone size; the DNA was used to work out D and trimming. The table for this sample lists roughly 1,600,000 clones; approximately 98.5% of them were counted only once. The ten largest clones represent 0.36% of the sample.

Concerning this clone: The target of this receptor is not known. No base quality values were provided; no much bigger clone lies one nucleotide off.

This receptor was identified in a man aged 30 to 39 in good health. The specimen was naive CD4+ T cells sorted from blood. This sample's cell subset or site label indicates: CD45RA+ positively selected. Recombination joined TRBV5-1 with TRBJ2-1; TRBD1 is possibly the D segment (5 matching bases). CDR3 protein: CASSSQGSNEQFF. The base sequence is TGCGCCAGCAGCTCCCAGGGTAGTAATGAGCAGTTCTTC.